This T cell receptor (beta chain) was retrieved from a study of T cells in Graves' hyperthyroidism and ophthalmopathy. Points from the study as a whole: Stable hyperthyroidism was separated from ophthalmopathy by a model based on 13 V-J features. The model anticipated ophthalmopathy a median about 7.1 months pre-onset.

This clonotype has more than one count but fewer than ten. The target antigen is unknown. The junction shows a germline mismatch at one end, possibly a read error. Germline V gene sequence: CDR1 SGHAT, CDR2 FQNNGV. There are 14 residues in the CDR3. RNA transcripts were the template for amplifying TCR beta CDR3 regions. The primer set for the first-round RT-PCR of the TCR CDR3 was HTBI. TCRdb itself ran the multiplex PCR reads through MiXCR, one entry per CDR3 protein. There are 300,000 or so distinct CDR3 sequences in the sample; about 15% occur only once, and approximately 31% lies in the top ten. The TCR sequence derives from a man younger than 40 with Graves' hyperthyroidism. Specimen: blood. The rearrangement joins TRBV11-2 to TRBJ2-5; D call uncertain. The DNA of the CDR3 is TGTGCCGGCAGCTTAGGGCGGTTCCAAGAGACCCAGTACTTC. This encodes CAGSLGRFQETQYF.